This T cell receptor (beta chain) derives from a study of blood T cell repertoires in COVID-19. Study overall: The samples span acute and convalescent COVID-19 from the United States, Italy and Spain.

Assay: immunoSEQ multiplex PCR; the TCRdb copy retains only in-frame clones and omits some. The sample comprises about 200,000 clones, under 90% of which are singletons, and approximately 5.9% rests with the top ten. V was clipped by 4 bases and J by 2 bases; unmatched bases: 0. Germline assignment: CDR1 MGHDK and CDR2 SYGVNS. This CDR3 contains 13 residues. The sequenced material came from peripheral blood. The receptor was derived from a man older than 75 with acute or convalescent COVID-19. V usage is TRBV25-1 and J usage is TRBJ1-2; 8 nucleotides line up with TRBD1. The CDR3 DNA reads TGTGCCAGCAGTGGACAGGGGAACTATGGCTACACCTTC. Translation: CASSGQGNYGYTF.